The next 11 T cell receptor beta chains were all read from a single sample in a study of blood T cell repertoires in COVID-19. Method: immunoSEQ multiplex PCR; TCRdb's copy keeps in-frame clones and lacks some. The sample gives about 270,000 clones, less than 90% of which show up once; approximately 3% is in the top ten. Sequenced material: PBMCs or T cells enriched from blood (not recorded which). These receptor sequences come from a woman between 45 and 65 years old who had recovered from COVID-19.

CDR3 sequence (DNA): TGTGCCAGCAGTTTTATGAGAAGAGGGCGAAATAATGAAAAACTGTTTTTT. It translates to CASSFMRRGRNNEKLFF. J is TRBJ1-4 and V is TRBV28; D is ambiguous. The CDR3 runs to 17 residues. Trimming stripped 3 bases from V and 4 bases from J, with 18 bases between. In germline, CDR1 is MDHEN, CDR2 SYDVKM.

Remarks on this clone: Other DNA sequences in this sample translate to the same CDR3. The rearrangement joins TRBV28 to TRBJ1-2, with 9 nucleotides matching TRBD1. This CDR3 spans 15 amino acids. Trimming removed 6 bases from V and 4 bases from J; junction bases left unmatched: 9. Per germline, CDR1 MDHEN and CDR2 SYDVKM. This chain's CDR3 is CASSSRQGGSYGYTF. CDR3 nucleotide sequence: TGTGCCAGCAGCTCCAGACAGGGGGGGAGCTATGGCTACACCTTC.

The chain uses TRBV6-5 and TRBJ2-7, with TRBD2 identical over 7 bases. V shed 0 bases and J 3 bases; nucleotides not matched to a gene: 2. CDR1 MNHEY and CDR2 SVGAGI come from the germline V gene. This CDR3 is built from 14 residues. The CDR3 spells CASSYSGGSYEQYF. The CDR3 DNA is TGTGCCAGCAGTTACTCGGGCGGGAGCTACGAGCAGTACTTC.

A single count supports this clone. The V gene is TRBV30, the J gene TRBJ2-3; TRBD2 agrees at 8 bases. The CDR3 covers 15 residues. The junction had 15 bases not matched to a gene; V was cut back by 3 bases and J by 10 bases. The germline V gene has CDR1 GTSNPN and CDR2 SVGIG (reference sequence). The DNA for the CDR3 is TGTGCCTGGAGACGATCCGGGACTAGTCTCTCTCCGCAGTATTTT. It translates to CAWRRSGTSLSPQYF. Variable domain in full (rest from reference TRBV30 and TRBJ2-3): SQTIHQWPATLVQPVGSPLSLECTVEGTSNPNLYWYRQAAGRGLQLLFYSVGIGQISSEVPQNLSASRPQDRQFILSSKKLLLSDSGFYLCAWRRSGTSLSPQYFGPGTRLTVL.

This chain joins TRBV9 and TRBJ1-3; 7 bases are a match to TRBD1. The CDR3 loop spans 17 amino acids. The V segment lost 4 bases and the J segment 3 bases; nucleotides outside the gene matches: 13. Germline-derived CDR1 and CDR2 are SGDLS and YYNGEE. For the CDR3, the DNA is TGTGCCAGCAGCCGCTCCGGACAGGCGTCCTTTGGAAACACCATATATTTT. This gives the protein CASSRSGQASFGNTIYF.

DNA for the CDR3: TGTGCCACCAGCAGGGAGGGAATTAGCAATCAGCCCCAGCATTTT. It yields the protein CATSREGISNQPQHF. This rearrangement joins TRBV15 to TRBJ1-5; the D is unclear. The germline V gene encodes CDR1 LNHNV and CDR2 YYDKDF (reference sequence). Trimming took 3 bases from V and 0 from J, leaving 9 bases between them. This CDR3 spans 15 amino acids.

This clone was seen a single time. The chain carries TRBV10-3 and TRBJ2-1, with 7 bases lining up with TRBD2. The CDR3 is 16 residues long. Germline-derived CDR1 and CDR2 are ENHRY and SYGVKD. V gave up 0 bases and J gave up 0 bases; unmatched junction bases: 2. This CDR3 reads CAISESSGGSYNEQFF. The CDR3 region has the DNA TGTGCCATCAGTGAGTCGTCGGGAGGCTCCTACAATGAGCAGTTCTTC.

The V call is TRBV28, the J call TRBJ2-1, with 9 nucleotides matching TRBD2. In germline, CDR1 is MDHEN, CDR2 SYDVKM. J gave up 6 bases and V 6 bases, and 6 bases lay outside the gene matches. The CDR3 has 14 residues. CDR3 in amino acids: CASSISGSLNEQFF. CDR3 nucleotide sequence: TGTGCCAGCAGCATTAGCGGGAGCCTCAATGAGCAGTTCTTC. The full variable domain, completed using reference TRBV28 and TRBJ2-1, is DVKVTQSSRYLVKRTGEKVFLECVQDMDHENMFWYRQDPGLGLRLIYFSYDVKMKEKGDIPEGYSVSREKKERFSLILESASTNQTSMYLCASSISGSLNEQFFGPGTRLTVL.

V usage is TRBV6-1 and J usage is TRBJ2-1, with TRBD2 identical over 15 bases. The CDR3 runs 19 residues. Germline lookup yields CDR1 MNHNS and CDR2 SASEGT. The J segment lost 5 bases and the V segment lost 3 bases, leaving 11 bases of the junction unmatched. CDR3 in amino acids: CASSDLGLAGGKKHNEQFF. The CDR3 coding sequence is TGTGCCAGCAGTGATTTGGGACTAGCGGGAGGAAAGAAACACAATGAGCAGTTCTTC.

The J gene is TRBJ2-7, the V gene TRBV7-2; D gene ambiguous. The germline V and J ends were trimmed by 2 bases and 7 bases, with 9 bases remaining between them. From germline, CDR1 is SGHTA and CDR2 FQGNSA. CDR3 length: 12 residues. The CDR3 nucleotides are TGTGCCAGCAGCTTACGTTCGGGTGAGCAGTACTTC. The encoded protein is CASSLRSGEQYF.

This sequence joins TRBV28 and TRBJ1-4; 8 bases are a match to TRBD1. This CDR3 contains 15 residues. Germline assignment: CDR1 MDHEN and CDR2 SYDVKM. V was pared by 2 bases and J by 6 bases, with 5 bases of the junction left unmatched. The CDR3, as DNA: TGTGCCAGCAGTTTACCCCAGGGGGCTGATGAAAAACTGTTTTTT. Amino acids: CASSLPQGADEKLFF.